Following are 19 T cell receptor beta chains from one sample sequenced in a study of cytomegalovirus exposure and HLA in healthy donors. In the PCR, 60 Vbeta and 13 Jbeta primers were used. TCRdb's copy holds only in-frame clones and misses some; the assay was immunoSEQ multiplex PCR. Counted here are some 67,000 clones, around 91% occurring once; the ten biggest clones make up about 12%. Sequenced input: PBMCs. The receptor set was obtained from a woman in her 30s in good health and CMV-seropositive.

V and J are TRBV7-9 and TRBJ2-3; D unresolved. There are 13 residues in the CDR3. CDR1 and CDR2 from the germline V gene are SEHNR and FQNEAQ (reference sequence). The germline V and J ends were trimmed by 7 bases and 0 bases, with 8 bases remaining between them. The CDR3 sequence is CASMRLSTDTQYF. The CDR3 nucleotides read TGTGCCAGCATGCGGCTGAGCACAGATACGCAGTATTTT.

The count of this clone is one. The chain has TRBV6-5 and TRBJ2-7; 7 positions agree with TRBD1. This CDR3 has 13 amino acids. Germline trimming cut 5 bases from V and 6 bases from J; bases unmatched to any gene: 7. Germline V CDR1 and CDR2: MNHEY, SVGAGI. In nucleotides, the CDR3 is TGTGCCAGCAGTACCTCAGACAGGGCCGAGCAGTACTTC. Translating gives CASSTSDRAEQYF.

J is TRBJ2-5 and V is TRBV7-9, with TRBD1 matching over 8 bases. The CDR3 length is 19 residues. Trimming took 4 bases from V and 5 from J; bases not matched to a gene: 21. The germline V gene has CDR1 SEHNR and CDR2 FQNEAQ (reference sequence). The CDR3 nucleotides are TGTGCCAGCAGCTACACACTCTTTCGACAGGGGAGTTCTAGCGAGACCCAGTACTTC. The encoded protein is CASSYTLFRQGSSSETQYF.

J is TRBJ1-1 and V is TRBV11-3, with D perhaps TRBD1 (5 bases). CDR1 is SGHNT, CDR2 YENEEA, per germline. With 1 base removed from V and 4 bases from J, the gap between germline ends came to 16 bases. This CDR3 has 16 residues. CDR3: CASSLGHGGGSTEAFF. CDR3 nucleotide sequence: TGTGCCAGCAGCTTAGGGCACGGGGGGGGGAGCACTGAAGCTTTCTTT.

CDR3 loop: CASSPGDFRGAFF. The CDR3 DNA is TGTGCCAGCAGCCCCGGGGATTTTCGGGGGGCTTTCTTT. The rearrangement uses TRBV7-9 and TRBJ1-1; perhaps TRBD1 as D (5 bases). CDR3 length: 13 residues. The ends were cut back, 5 bases at V and 11 bases at J, with 18 bases in the middle. Germline assignment: CDR1 SEHNR and CDR2 FQNEAQ (reference sequence).

This chain uses TRBV9 with TRBJ2-5; D might be TRBD2 (6 bases). Between the trimmed V and J ends, which lost 0 bases and 5 bases, there was a span of 14 bases. Germline CDR1 reads SGDLS; CDR2 reads YYNGEE. The CDR3 extends over 15 amino acids. In nucleotides, the CDR3 is TGTGCCAGCAGCGTAGCCTCGGGAGTAGGGGAGACCCAGTACTTC. This encodes CASSVASGVGETQYF. The whole variable domain, remainder taken from reference TRBV9 and TRBJ2-5, is DSGVTQTPKHLITATGQRVTLRCSPRSGDLSVYWYQQSLDQGLQFLIQYYNGEERAKGNILERFSAQQFPDLHSELNLSSLELGDSALYFCASSVASGVGETQYFGPGTRLLVL.

For the CDR3, the DNA is TGTGCCAGCAGCTTGGGACTAGCGGCGAACACCGGGGAGCTGTTTTTT. Protein sequence: CASSLGLAANTGELFF. The gene calls are TRBV7-6 and TRBJ2-2; 11 bases align to TRBD2. The CDR3 loop spans 16 amino acids. Losses at the gene ends were 3 bases for V and 0 bases for J; bases not matched to a gene: 0. Germline values: CDR1 SGHVS, CDR2 FNYEAQ.

The chain links TRBV7-6 to TRBJ2-5; TRBD2 agrees at 7 bases. The DNA end is more similar to TRBJ2-7, so the J call may be wrong. CDR3 size: 14 residues. Germline V gene sequence: CDR1 SGHVS, CDR2 FNYEAQ. CDR3 DNA: TGTGCCAGCAGCTTAGCGGCTAGCGGCCACGAGCAGTACTTC. This codes for CASSLAASGHEQYF.

The chain links TRBV20-1 to TRBJ1-2; the match to TRBD1 covers 7 bases. The V gene's germline CDR1 is DFQATT and CDR2 SNEGSKA (reference sequence). With 3 bases clipped from V and 6 bases from J, the junction kept 1 base outside the gene matches. This CDR3 region has 11 residues. The CDR3 coding sequence is TGCAGTGCTAGGACAGGGAATGGCTACACCTTC. Translating gives CSARTGNGYTF.

This clone was observed a single time. The chain employs TRBV6-4 and TRBJ2-3, with 8 nucleotides matching TRBD2. Germline-derived CDR1 and CDR2 are MRHNA and SNTAGT. V was clipped by 5 bases and J by 0 bases; unmatched bases: 4. The CDR3 is made up of 15 amino acids. The CDR3 protein is CASSLASGSTDTQYF. The CDR3 coding sequence is TGTGCCAGCAGTTTGGCTAGCGGGAGCACAGATACGCAGTATTTT.

The chain joins TRBV10-2 to TRBJ2-1; no clear D. The V end was cut by 3 bases, the J end by 8 bases, with 5 bases between. Germline loops: CDR1 WSHSY, CDR2 SAAADI. The CDR3 runs to 11 residues. CDR3 loop: CASSDHYEQFF. For the CDR3, the DNA is TGCGCCAGCAGTGATCACTATGAGCAGTTCTTC.

The rearrangement joins TRBV7-2 to TRBJ2-3, with D possibly TRBD1 on 6 matching bases. V was trimmed by 6 bases and J by 5 bases, leaving 12 bases between them. The CDR3 runs to 13 residues. CDR1 is SGHTA, CDR2 FQGNSA, per germline. CDR3: CASSGRGGDTQYF. Written as DNA, the CDR3 is TGTGCCAGCAGTGGCAGGGGTGGAGATACGCAGTATTTT.

This sequence joins TRBV27 and TRBJ2-1; weak D call: TRBD2 (6 bases). This CDR3 is 14 amino acids long. Germline loops: CDR1 MNHEY, CDR2 SMNVEV (reference sequence). Trimming cost V 2 bases and J 8 bases, with 13 bases left between them. The CDR3 DNA is TGTGCCAGCAGTTTACTGATAACTAGCCATGAGCAGTTCTTC. Translation gives CASSLLITSHEQFF.

This chain connects TRBV7-3 to TRBJ2-1; D is unclear. Deletions cut 5 bases from V and 6 bases from J, with 11 bases between. The CDR3 totals 13 residues. Germline V gene data show CDR1 as SGHTA and CDR2 as FQGTGA. DNA for the CDR3: TGTGCCAGCAGCCTACGCCGTGGCAATGAGCAGTTCTTC. This encodes CASSLRRGNEQFF.

The chain uses TRBV7-9 and TRBJ2-1, with 10 nucleotides matching TRBD2. Trimming cost V 5 bases and J 8 bases; bases outside gene matches: 9. Germline V CDR1 and CDR2: SEHNR, FQNEAQ (reference sequence). The CDR3 runs 15 residues. The CDR3 loop is CASSLWTSGRDEQFF. CDR3 nucleotide sequence: TGTGCCAGCAGCCTATGGACGAGCGGGAGGGATGAGCAGTTCTTC.

This chain joins TRBV5-1 and TRBJ2-7, with a weak D call TRBD1 (6 bases). Germline V lookup: CDR1 SGHRS, CDR2 YFSETQ. Between the trimmed V and J ends, which lost 1 base and 4 bases, there was a span of 9 bases. This CDR3 is built from 13 residues. CDR3 sequence reads: CASSLTGKYEQYF. CDR3 bases: TGCGCCAGCAGCTTGACAGGGAAATACGAGCAGTACTTC.

V gene TRBV29-1 combines with J gene TRBJ1-1; D is unresolved. The V end was cut by 2 bases, the J end by 5 bases, with 12 bases between. Looked up from germline, CDR1 is SQVTM and CDR2 is ANQGSEA. The CDR3 covers 13 residues. CDR3 bases: TGCAGCGTTGAATCGGGGTTGGGGACTGAAGCTTTCTTT. This translates into CSVESGLGTEAFF.

The chain couples TRBV5-5 to TRBJ1-1; TRBD1 aligns across 8 bases. Germline V lookup: CDR1 SGHKS, CDR2 YYEKEE (reference sequence). CDR3 size: 18 residues. V was pared by 2 bases and J by 1 base, with 13 bases of the junction left unmatched. The CDR3 DNA reads as TGTGCCAGCAGCTTCCTTTTCAGCCAGGGGGCCGCGAACACTGAAGCTTTCTTT. Translating gives CASSFLFSQGAANTEAFF.

This chain uses TRBV10-2 with TRBJ2-7; TRBD2 aligns across 8 bases. With 3 bases clipped from V and 1 base from J, the junction kept 2 bases outside the gene matches. The length of the CDR3 is 14 residues. Germline V lookup: CDR1 WSHSY, CDR2 SAAADI. Written as DNA, the CDR3 is TGCGCCAGCAGTGACGGGGGGGGGTCCTACGAGCAGTACTTC. Protein: CASSDGGGSYEQYF.